This TCR beta chain is drawn from a study of early T cells in non-severe SARS-CoV-2 infection. Study-wide findings and caveats: Lookups in VDJdb leaned toward anti-spike CD8 responses and missed private and CD4 specificities.

Germline assignment: CDR1 SGHVS and CDR2 FQNEAQ. With 2 bases removed from V and 8 bases from J, the gap between germline ends came to 12 bases. The CDR3 runs 13 residues. Researchers tagged individual cDNA molecules with unique molecular identifiers. In TCRdb, the 5' RACE reads were re-called with MiXCR into one record per CDR3 protein. The table lists approximately 56,000 distinct CDR3 sequences, about 15% of them singletons. This clonotype was observed many times. Its target is unknown. The sequence came from an adult who was a healthcare worker with PCR-confirmed SARS-CoV-2 infection or an uninfected control (not recorded which). The chain uses TRBV7-8 and TRBJ1-2; a weak D match, TRBD1 (6 bases). Sequences were derived from whole blood, sampled at baseline. The CDR3 region is CASSLNAGEGYTF. CDR3 in DNA: TGTGCCAGCAGCTTAAACGCAGGGGAAGGCTACACCTTC.